A single sample gave rise to the 14 T cell receptor beta chains below, sequenced in a study of T cell responses to AZD1222 COVID-19 vaccine. The protocol was immunoSEQ multiplex PCR, while the TCRdb copy is restricted to in-frame clones and leaves out a portion. Altogether around 99,000 clones are present, roughly nine tenths being singletons, with the ten largest covering 6.5% to 8%. The source material was peripheral blood, sampled on day 0 of AZD1222 vaccination. The receptors originated from an adult in good health.

The genes are TRBV5-1 and TRBJ2-7; weak D call: TRBD2 (5 bases). Germline values: CDR1 SGHRS, CDR2 YFSETQ. V lost 0 bases to trimming and J lost 5 bases, with 6 bases between them. The CDR3 extends over 12 amino acids. The CDR3 here is CASSLGGHEQYF. CDR3 DNA: TGCGCCAGCAGCTTGGGAGGGCACGAGCAGTACTTC.

This clone was counted a few times. The chain couples TRBV7-9 to TRBJ2-7; unclear D gene. Looked up from germline, CDR1 is SEHNR and CDR2 is FQNEAQ (reference sequence). Between the trimmed V and J ends, which lost 5 bases and 9 bases, there was a span of 11 bases. CDR3 length: 11 residues. The CDR3 loop is CASSTQHGQYF. CDR3 in DNA: TGTGCCAGCAGCACGCAGCACGGGCAGTACTTC.

This clone occurred once. The rearrangement uses TRBV30 and TRBJ1-6, with D maybe TRBD1 (5 bases). The CDR3 sequence is 14 residues long. V dropped 5 bases and J dropped 6 bases, with 14 bases sitting between them. The germline V gene has CDR1 GTSNPN and CDR2 SVGIG (reference sequence). The CDR3 coding sequence is TGTGCCTGGCGCGGGGGTCGGGGTAATTCACCCCTCCACTTT. This codes for CAWRGGRGNSPLHF.

The V gene is TRBV9, the J gene TRBJ2-1; D possibly corresponds to TRBD1 (5 bases). The CDR3 length is 14 residues. The germline V and J ends were trimmed by 0 bases and 5 bases, with 9 bases remaining between them. Germline values: CDR1 SGDLS, CDR2 YYNGEE. CDR3 region: CASSVVAGNNEQFF. In DNA, the CDR3 is TGTGCCAGCAGCGTAGTTGCAGGGAACAATGAGCAGTTCTTC.

The CDR3 DNA follows: TGTGCCAGCAGCCCGGGACAGACCTATGGCTACACCTTC. Protein product: CASSPGQTYGYTF. The chain is built from TRBV5-4 and TRBJ1-2; 7 positions match TRBD1. Looked up from germline, CDR1 is SGHNT and CDR2 is YYREEE (reference sequence). J was trimmed by 4 bases and V by 4 bases; bases with no gene match: 4. The CDR3 runs 13 residues.

This clone was seen more than once but under ten times. This chain connects TRBV6-5 to TRBJ2-2; 10 nucleotides line up with TRBD1. After removal of 11 bases from V and 6 bases from J, the junction contained 6 bases not matched to a gene. This CDR3 region has 13 residues. CDR1 is MNHEY, CDR2 SVGAGI, per germline. CDR3 in amino acids: CAGGTGEAGELFF. CDR3 nucleotide sequence: TGTGCCGGAGGGACAGGGGAGGCCGGGGAGCTGTTTTTT.

The chain couples TRBV28 to TRBJ2-7, with TRBD2 matching 9 bases. Germline-derived CDR1 and CDR2 are MDHEN and SYDVKM. After removal of 6 bases from V and 3 bases from J, the junction contained 21 bases not matched to a gene. The CDR3 length is 19 residues. CDR3 loop: CASSYIPRRLAGRSYEQYF. In nucleotides, the CDR3 is TGTGCCAGCAGCTATATCCCACGGCGGCTAGCGGGAAGGAGCTACGAGCAGTACTTC.

This chain links TRBV7-3 with TRBJ2-5; no clear D. There are 13 residues in the CDR3. Germline CDR1 SGHTA, CDR2 FQGTGA. Trimming stripped 2 bases from V and 4 bases from J, with 8 bases between. The CDR3 bases are TGTGCCAGCAGCTTACCTAACTCAGAGACCCAGTACTTC. This translates into CASSLPNSETQYF.

CDR3 loop: CASSHPAFRRGYEQYF. The CDR3 nucleotides read TGTGCCAGCAGCCATCCGGCATTTCGTCGGGGCTACGAGCAGTACTTC. V gene TRBV3-1 (or the pseudogene TRBV3-2) combines with J gene TRBJ2-7; D may be TRBD2 (5 bases). V was pared by 3 bases and J by 3 bases, with 18 bases between. There are 16 residues in the CDR3. CDR1 and CDR2 (germline): LGHDT, YNNKEL (reference sequence).

V is TRBV6-1 and J is TRBJ1-1; D not resolved. The ends were cut back, 2 bases at V and 4 bases at J, with 8 bases in the middle. The CDR3 consists of 13 residues. Germline CDR1 reads MNHNS; CDR2 reads SASEGT. CDR3 nucleotide sequence: TGTGCCAGCAGTGAACTTGAATTCACTGAAGCTTTCTTT. This sequence encodes CASSELEFTEAFF.

The table lists this clone with a few counts. The V and J genes are TRBV3-1 (or the pseudogene TRBV3-2) and TRBJ2-7, with 8 bases fitting TRBD2. V lost 6 bases, J lost 3 bases, and 10 bases stayed unmatched. Germline V gene sequence: CDR1 LGHDT, CDR2 YNNKEL (reference sequence). The CDR3 runs 15 residues. In DNA, the CDR3 is TGTGCCAGCAGTCCCCGACTAGCGTTGAGCTACGAGCAGTACTTC. Its protein product is CASSPRLALSYEQYF.

This sequence joins TRBV30 and TRBJ1-5; D perhaps matches TRBD1 (5 bases). V dropped 1 base and J dropped 2 bases, with 12 bases sitting between them. There are 15 residues in the CDR3. Germline V lookup: CDR1 GTSNPN, CDR2 SVGIG (reference sequence). This chain's CDR3 is CAWSEEGGGNQPQHF. CDR3 nucleotides: TGTGCCTGGAGTGAGGAGGGAGGGGGCAATCAGCCCCAGCATTTT.

The gene calls are TRBV11-1 and TRBJ2-1, with 14 bases matching TRBD2. CDR3 size: 15 residues. Germline V gene sequence: CDR1 SGHAT, CDR2 FQDESV (reference sequence). V shed 4 bases and J 10 bases; nucleotides not matched to a gene: 6. The CDR3 is CASSSSTSGREEQFF. The DNA for the CDR3 is TGTGCCAGCAGCTCCTCGACTAGCGGGAGGGAAGAGCAGTTCTTC.

This chain uses TRBV27 with TRBJ1-2, with 7 nucleotides matching TRBD1. This CDR3 has 14 residues. V shed 5 bases and J 4 bases; nucleotides not matched to a gene: 7. The V gene's germline CDR1 is MNHEY and CDR2 SMNVEV (reference sequence). CDR3 in DNA: TGTGCCAGCAGTCCCGGACAGGACTTCTATGGCTACACCTTC. Its translation: CASSPGQDFYGYTF.